This TCR beta chain was recovered during a study of blood T cells in healthy people across ages. Points from the study as a whole: Estimates of diversity drawn from one million T cells were considered underestimates. Strong correlation was found linking TCR beta diversity to naive T cell percentage. Roughly linearly, TCR beta diversity per million T cells fell as age increased.

With regard to this clonotype: Its antigen is unidentified.

Germline CDR1 is DFQATT and CDR2 is SNEGSKA (reference sequence). Germline trimming cut 1 base from V and 3 bases from J; bases unmatched to any gene: 9. This CDR3 is built from 16 residues. Combining a sample-barcoded 5' primer with a J-beta primer mix, a second PCR ran for roughly 7 to 12 cycles. Via MiXCR, TCRdb re-called the 5' RACE reads, giving one row per CDR3 protein. This sample has approximately 320,000 distinct CDR3 sequences; roughly a quarter occur once, and the top ten carry approximately 28%. Healthy Russian Caucasian donors spanned ages roughly 6 to 90 years. This clonotype was sampled from a woman in her 70s in good health. The sample taken for sequencing was blood. V gene TRBV20-1 combines with J gene TRBJ2-1; 7 nucleotides agree with TRBD1. The CDR3 nucleotides read TGCAGTGCTAGAGCGGAGAGGACAGGTGACTACAATGAGCAGTTCTTC. Protein product: CSARAERTGDYNEQFF.